What follows are 28 T cell receptor beta chains derived from one specimen sequenced in a study of shared clonotypes between healthy human individuals. Terminally differentiated effector memory CD45RA+ cells were excluded from the naive CD8 cells, which were CD45RO-negative and positively selected for CCR7. Assay: immunoSEQ multiplex PCR; the TCRdb copy retains only in-frame clones and omits some. The sample has about 2.1 million clones, around 93% seen once. Sequencing was carried out using naive CD8+ T cells from PBMCs. Receptors were obtained from a man between 18 and 29 years old in good health. Some clones in this sample may be carry-over from other donors' samples.

V usage is TRBV5-6 and J usage is TRBJ1-1; 10 nucleotides agree with TRBD1. V lost 5 bases and J lost 1; bases outside the gene matches: 5. The CDR3 loop spans 15 amino acids. The germline CDR1 and CDR2 sequences are SGHDT and YYEEEE. The CDR3 protein is CASRPGTGANTEAFF. CDR3 DNA: TGTGCCAGCAGACCTGGGACAGGGGCGAACACTGAAGCTTTCTTT.

This clone has just one count. This chain joins TRBV28 and TRBJ2-3, with D perhaps matching TRBD2 (6 bases). The CDR3 sequence is 13 residues long. Germline CDR1 reads MDHEN; CDR2 reads SYDVKM. V lost 3 bases to trimming and J lost 11 bases, with 15 bases between them. The DNA of the CDR3 is TGTGCCAGCAGTTTGGGACTTTTTTCGTGGCAGTATTTT. This encodes CASSLGLFSWQYF.

The CDR3 DNA reads TGTGCCAGCAGTTTGCCCCGGGACTCGAGCTCCTACGAGCAGTACTTC. This translates into CASSLPRDSSSYEQYF. The J gene is TRBJ2-7, the V gene TRBV28; D is perhaps TRBD2 (6 bases). V lost 3 bases, J lost 0 bases, and 15 bases lay in between. The CDR3 spans 16 residues. Per germline, CDR1 MDHEN and CDR2 SYDVKM.

This clone was found once. This chain links TRBV7-9 with TRBJ1-4; D unclear. Deletions cut 1 base from V and 0 bases from J, with 9 bases between. Looked up from germline, CDR1 is SEHNR and CDR2 is FQNEAQ (reference sequence). This CDR3 contains 16 residues. CDR3 loop: CASSLETAATNEKLFF. Written as DNA, the CDR3 is TGTGCCAGCAGCTTAGAAACAGCTGCAACTAATGAAAAACTGTTTTTT.

V is TRBV27 and J is TRBJ2-7; 8 bases align to TRBD1. The CDR3 extends over 13 amino acids. Germline V CDR1 and CDR2: MNHEY, SMNVEV (reference sequence). V shed 10 bases and J 3 bases; nucleotides not matched to a gene: 8. Here the CDR3 DNA reads TGTGCCACCGGACAGGGATTAATCTACGAGCAGTACTTC. This gives the protein CATGQGLIYEQYF.

This chain connects TRBV28 to TRBJ2-1; 8 bases fit TRBD2. CDR3 length equals 15 residues. After removal of 7 bases from V and 5 bases from J, the junction contained 10 bases not matched to a gene. Germline values: CDR1 MDHEN, CDR2 SYDVKM. The CDR3 region has the DNA TGTGCCAGCACCATACCCCAGCGGGGGCACAATGAGCAGTTCTTC. This encodes CASTIPQRGHNEQFF.

This sequence joins TRBV11-1 and TRBJ2-3; 10 bases fit TRBD1. The CDR3 extends over 17 amino acids. Germline V CDR1 and CDR2: SGHAT, FQDESV (reference sequence). V gave up 1 base and J gave up 3 bases; unmatched junction bases: 7. The CDR3 DNA reads as TGTGCCAGCAGCTTAGAGGACAGGGGGTTTTGGACAGATACGCAGTATTTT. The encoded protein is CASSLEDRGFWTDTQYF.

V is TRBV28 and J is TRBJ1-1; D is perhaps TRBD1 (5 bases). Germline CDR1 and CDR2: MDHEN and SYDVKM. V was clipped by 10 bases and J by 3 bases, with 15 bases between them. The CDR3 is made up of 13 amino acids. The CDR3 sequence is CATRTLGDTEAFF. DNA for the CDR3: TGTGCCACCAGAACCCTAGGGGACACTGAAGCTTTCTTT.

The rearrangement uses TRBV6-1 and TRBJ2-7, with D possibly matching TRBD1 (5 bases). Germline V gene data show CDR1 as MNHNS and CDR2 as SASEGT. The CDR3 runs 14 residues. V was trimmed by 2 bases and J by 3 bases, leaving 11 bases between them. This CDR3 reads CASSEWAGNYEQYF. The CDR3, as DNA: TGTGCCAGCAGTGAATGGGCAGGGAACTACGAGCAGTACTTC.

The rearrangement joins TRBV7-9 to TRBJ1-2, with a tentative D call TRBD1 (5 bases). From germline, CDR1 is SEHNR and CDR2 FQNEAQ (reference sequence). The V end was cut by 1 base, the J end by 5 bases, with 14 bases between. This CDR3 is built from 15 residues. The CDR3 region has the DNA TGTGCCAGCAGCTTAGGGGCGGGGACCGAGTATGGCTACACCTTC. Translation gives CASSLGAGTEYGYTF.

This clone was recorded only once. The V call is TRBV9, the J call TRBJ1-1; D gene uncertain. V dropped 3 bases and J dropped 4 bases, with 10 bases sitting between them. The germline V gene has CDR1 SGDLS and CDR2 YYNGEE. The CDR3 runs 13 residues. The CDR3: CASSAYWGTEAFF. The CDR3, as DNA: TGTGCCAGCAGCGCCTACTGGGGCACTGAAGCTTTCTTT.

The DNA of the CDR3 is TGTGCCAGCAGTGAAGCCCCCGGGCGCAATCAGCCCCAGCATTTT. Its protein product is CASSEAPGRNQPQHF. The V gene is TRBV2, the J gene TRBJ1-5; D remains ambiguous. Germline V gene sequence: CDR1 SNHLY, CDR2 FYNNEI. The CDR3 is made up of 15 amino acids. V dropped 0 bases and J dropped 2 bases, with 8 bases sitting between them.

A note on this clone: Other DNA sequences in the same sample also yield this CDR3. The gene calls are TRBV7-8 and TRBJ2-7; no definite D call. This CDR3 is 14 amino acids long. Germline loops: CDR1 SGHVS, CDR2 FQNEAQ. Between the trimmed V and J ends, which lost 1 base and 0 bases, there was a span of 7 bases. In DNA, the CDR3 is TGTGCCAGCAGCTTAGAGGGCAGCTCCTACGAGCAGTACTTC. Protein sequence: CASSLEGSSYEQYF.

The chain has TRBV4-3 and TRBJ2-2; the D is unclear. Trimming removed 3 bases at V and 5 bases at J, with 10 bases between. The germline V gene encodes CDR1 LGHNA and CDR2 YSLEER. The length of the CDR3 is 14 residues. This chain's CDR3 is CASSQGGWTGELFF. Here the CDR3 DNA reads TGCGCCAGCAGCCAGGGCGGATGGACCGGGGAGCTGTTTTTT.

This clone was picked up one time. CDR3 nucleotides: TGTGCCAGCAGTCCCCTGAACGGCCCCTACGAGCAGTACTTC. Amino acid sequence: CASSPLNGPYEQYF. The V and J genes are TRBV27 and TRBJ2-7; D not resolved. The germline V gene has CDR1 MNHEY and CDR2 SMNVEV (reference sequence). V lost 5 bases and J 2 bases, leaving 13 bases between the germline ends. CDR3 length equals 14 residues.

The chain links TRBV9 to TRBJ2-5; 8 bases are a match to TRBD2. V lost 3 bases to trimming and J lost 1 base; unmatched junction nucleotides: 20. CDR3 size: 20 residues. The germline V gene has CDR1 SGDLS and CDR2 YYNGEE. The CDR3 region is CASSAPRVEAGGGFQETQYF. Here the CDR3 DNA reads TGTGCCAGCAGCGCCCCCCGTGTGGAGGCGGGAGGTGGATTCCAAGAGACCCAGTACTTC.

The genes are TRBV28 and TRBJ2-7, with 9 bases matching TRBD2. CDR3 length equals 14 residues. The junction had 9 bases not matched to a gene; V was cut back by 7 bases and J by 5 bases. Germline V gene sequence: CDR1 MDHEN, CDR2 SYDVKM. The CDR3 is CASTTLAGVNEQYF. CDR3 nucleotides: TGTGCCAGCACCACGTTAGCGGGAGTGAACGAGCAGTACTTC.

In DNA form, the CDR3 reads TGCGCCAGCAGCTTGTATACGAACAATGAGCAGTTCTTC. Translated, it gives CASSLYTNNEQFF. The chain carries TRBV5-1 and TRBJ2-1; D gene uncertain. The CDR3 is 13 residues long. V lost 1 base to trimming and J lost 5 bases, with 7 bases between them. CDR1 is SGHRS, CDR2 YFSETQ, per germline.

CDR3 protein: CAIRGGTGPPRGYTF. Written as DNA, the CDR3 is TGTGCCATCAGGGGGGGGACAGGTCCACCTAGGGGCTACACCTTC. This chain connects TRBV10-3 to TRBJ1-2; 8 bases line up with TRBD1. V lost 6 bases, J lost 8 bases, and 14 bases stayed unmatched. CDR3 length: 15 amino acids. Germline CDR1 ENHRY, CDR2 SYGVKD.

The chain couples TRBV15 to TRBJ2-1; 8 positions agree with TRBD2. The ends lost 1 base at V and 9 bases at J; junction bases unmatched: 14. The CDR3 consists of 17 residues. Germline-derived CDR1 and CDR2 are LNHNV and YYDKDF (reference sequence). The CDR3 is CATSRGSNGRVSLEQFF. In DNA form, the CDR3 reads TGTGCCACCAGCAGAGGATCGAACGGGAGGGTCTCCCTTGAGCAGTTCTTC.

This clone came up once. Other nucleotide sequences from this sample produce the same CDR3. The rearrangement uses TRBV19 and TRBJ2-2; D gene ambiguous. The CDR3 length is 13 residues. V lost 0 bases, J lost 4 bases, and 3 bases lay in between. Germline loops: CDR1 LNHDA, CDR2 SQIVND (reference sequence). The CDR3: CASSIDPTGELFF. Here the CDR3 DNA reads TGTGCCAGTAGTATAGATCCCACCGGGGAGCTGTTTTTT.

This clone was counted a few times. The chain carries TRBV27 and TRBJ1-5; a possible D gene is TRBD1 (6 bases). Germline V gene data show CDR1 as MNHEY and CDR2 as SMNVEV (reference sequence). The V gene lost 7 bases and the J gene lost 6 bases, with 13 bases spanning the gap. The CDR3 consists of 13 residues. The CDR3 DNA reads TGTGCCAGCACCCTCGGGGGCGGTCAGCCCCAGCATTTT. It codes for CASTLGGGQPQHF.

The sample holds one count of this clone. V is TRBV4-2 and J is TRBJ2-3; no definite D call. This CDR3 comprises 15 residues. V dropped 6 bases and J dropped 1 base, with 14 bases sitting between them. Germline lookup yields CDR1 LGHNA and CDR2 YNFKEQ. The CDR3 loop is CASRLSRFGTDTQYF. The CDR3 DNA reads as TGTGCCAGCAGACTAAGCCGATTTGGCACAGATACGCAGTATTTT.

Turning to this clone: This sample also contains other DNA sequences that code for the same CDR3. The rearrangement uses TRBV2 and TRBJ2-1; D is undetermined. Germline CDR1 and CDR2: SNHLY and FYNNEI. V was trimmed by 3 bases and J by 2 bases, leaving 5 bases between them. The CDR3 consists of 13 residues. For the CDR3, the DNA is TGTGCCAGCAGTGATGGAGCCTACAATGAGCAGTTCTTC. Its translation: CASSDGAYNEQFF.

Only one count was recorded for this clone. V and J are TRBV13 and TRBJ2-7, with a tentative D call TRBD2 (6 bases). The germline V gene encodes CDR1 PRHDT and CDR2 FYEKMQ (reference sequence). The CDR3 runs 15 residues. V was clipped by 3 bases and J by 1 base, with 13 bases between them. CDR3 region: CASSLGGKGSYEQYF. The CDR3 bases are TGTGCCAGCAGCTTGGGCGGGAAGGGGTCCTACGAGCAGTACTTC.

The chain employs TRBV11-2 and TRBJ1-1; D gene uncertain. This CDR3 spans 14 amino acids. The V gene lost 1 base and the J gene lost 6 bases, with 12 bases spanning the gap. The germline CDR1 and CDR2 sequences are SGHAT and FQNNGV. This chain's CDR3 is CASSLGLRASEAFF. CDR3 nucleotides: TGTGCCAGCAGCTTAGGGTTGCGGGCGTCTGAAGCTTTCTTT.

The chain carries TRBV5-1 and TRBJ2-7; D ambiguous. Germline V CDR1 and CDR2: SGHRS, YFSETQ. This CDR3 contains 16 residues. Trimming stripped 2 bases from V and 3 bases from J, with 18 bases between. Here the CDR3 reads CASSLTVGQLNYEQYF. For the CDR3, the DNA is TGCGCCAGCAGCTTAACTGTCGGGCAACTGAACTACGAGCAGTACTTC.

The chain carries TRBV27 and TRBJ1-1; D is unclear. The germline gives CDR1 MNHEY, CDR2 SMNVEV (reference sequence). This CDR3 spans 14 amino acids. The V end lost 8 bases, the J end lost 0 bases, and 13 bases lay between the germline ends. The CDR3 nucleotides read TGTGCCAGCGGAGTCCTACCAATGAACACTGAAGCTTTCTTT. It encodes CASGVLPMNTEAFF.